The rows below give T cell receptor beta chains drawn from one sample of a study of identical twins. TCRdb fed the 5' RACE reads into MiXCR, producing one record per CDR3 protein. The sample lists about 1.7 million distinct CDR3 sequences; 32% were seen once. The sample comprised cord blood. The receptor source for this set is a newborn girl in good health. Both conserved end residues are part of each CDR3. D genes are given only for firm matches. Size tells how often a clone was seen (once, few, many) or the class of an expanded clone, and some rows leave it out.

abundance,v_gene,d_gene,j_gene,CDR3aa,CDR3nt
NA,TRBV11-2,NA,TRBJ2-7,CASGLVGSSYEQYF,TGTGCCAGCGGCTTGGTTGGCAGTTCCTACGAGCAGTACTTC
NA,TRBV20-1,TRBD1,TRBJ2-5,CSARGGGTGGLETQYF,TGCAGTGCTAGAGGGGGCGGAACAGGGGGCTTAGAGACCCAGTACTTC
NA,TRBV6-6,TRBD1,TRBJ1-2,CASSNRGLSRTF,TGTGCCAGCAGTAATAGGGGGCTGTCTCGCACCTTC
NA,TRBV20-1,NA,TRBJ2-3,CSAMVVHSTDTQYF,TGCAGTGCTATGGTGGTCCATAGCACAGATACGCAGTATTTT
NA,TRBV12-3/TRBV12-4,NA,TRBJ2-7,CASSFFQPHYEQYF,TGTGCCAGCAGTTTTTTCCAACCCCACTACGAGCAGTACTTC
NA,TRBV5-1,TRBD2,TRBJ2-3,CASSFPAGDGDTQYF,TGCGCCAGCAGCTTCCCGGCGGGGGACGGGGATACGCAGTATTTT
few,TRBV10-3,TRBD1,TRBJ2-7,CAIGGQGPITSYEQYF,TGTGCCATCGGCGGACAGGGGCCTATTACCTCCTACGAGCAGTACTTC
few,TRBV20-1,NA,TRBJ2-7,CSASETLSYEQYF,TGCAGTGCTAGTGAGACCCTCTCCTACGAGCAGTACTTC
NA,TRBV2,TRBD1,TRBJ1-2,CANDRVGGYTF,TGTGCCAACGACAGGGTTGGTGGCTACACCTTC
NA,TRBV3-1,NA,TRBJ2-7,CASSQVPYSYEQYF,TGTGCCAGCAGCCAAGTCCCTTACTCGTACGAGCAGTACTTC
NA,TRBV5-6,NA,TRBJ2-3,CASHWPGGRRGTQYF,TGTGCCAGCCATTGGCCCGGAGGGAGGCGGGGTACGCAGTATTTT
NA,TRBV4-1,TRBD1,TRBJ2-1,CASSQADRARQFF,TGCGCCAGCAGCCAAGCCGACAGGGCTCGGCAGTTCTTC
NA,TRBV20-1,TRBD1,TRBJ1-2,CSAKGPTGGRGYGYTF,TGCAGTGCTAAAGGCCCGACAGGGGGAAGGGGCTATGGCTACACCTTC
NA,TRBV29-1,NA,TRBJ2-7,CSVGRWQSRDEQYF,TGCAGCGTTGGAAGGTGGCAGAGCCGGGACGAGCAGTACTTC
NA,TRBV20-1,NA,TRBJ2-4,CSAVLGQSAKNIQYF,TGCAGTGCCGTCTTAGGGCAGTCCGCCAAAAACATTCAGTACTTC
few,TRBV5-1,NA,TRBJ2-1,CASSLLSGLDNEQFF,TGCGCCAGCAGCTTACTCAGCGGTCTAGACAATGAGCAGTTCTTC
few,TRBV5-1,TRBD2,TRBJ2-1,CASSLGASGSSYNEQFF,TGCGCCAGCAGCTTGGGCGCTAGCGGGAGCTCCTACAATGAGCAGTTCTTC
NA,TRBV7-2,NA,TRBJ2-7,CASSFSGSKYNEQYF,TGTGCCAGCAGCTTCTCCGGGAGTAAATACAATGAGCAGTACTTC
NA,TRBV29-1,NA,TRBJ2-3,CSPWGGVTDTQYF,TGCAGCCCCTGGGGAGGCGTCACAGATACGCAGTATTTT
NA,TRBV6-6,NA,TRBJ2-7,CASSYSGRVEQYF,TGTGCCAGCAGTTACTCGGGGCGGGTCGAGCAGTACTTC
NA,TRBV19,TRBD1,TRBJ1-4,CASSSDRGANEKLFF,TGTGCCAGTAGCTCGGACAGGGGAGCTAATGAAAAACTGTTTTTT
NA,TRBV9,TRBD2,TRBJ2-2,CASSLGREYTGELFF,TGTGCCAGCTCCCTAGGGCGGGAGTACACCGGGGAGCTGTTTTTT
few,TRBV5-1,NA,TRBJ2-7,CASSPLPGGNYEQYF,TGCGCCAGCAGCCCGCTTCCGGGCGGGAACTACGAGCAGTACTTC
NA,TRBV20-1,NA,TRBJ1-1,CSARSPRAGTEAFF,TGCAGTGCTAGATCCCCCCGGGCGGGCACTGAAGCTTTCTTT
NA,TRBV20-1,NA,TRBJ1-2,CSARDPGRHYGYTF,TGCAGTGCTAGAGATCCGGGCAGACACTATGGCTACACCTTC
NA,TRBV20-1,TRBD2,TRBJ2-7,CSASGGAREQYF,TGCAGTGCTAGCGGGGGGGCAAGGGAGCAGTACTTC
NA,TRBV19,TRBD2,TRBJ2-1,CASSSQREVNEQFF,TGTGCCAGTAGTTCCCAACGGGAGGTGAATGAGCAGTTCTTC
NA,TRBV28,TRBD2,TRBJ2-1,CASSYLIAGGYNEQFF,TGTGCCAGCAGTTATCTGATAGCGGGAGGGTACAATGAGCAGTTCTTC
few,TRBV19,NA,TRBJ1-1,CASSVWGTEAFF,TGTGCCAGTAGCGTCTGGGGTACTGAAGCTTTCTTT